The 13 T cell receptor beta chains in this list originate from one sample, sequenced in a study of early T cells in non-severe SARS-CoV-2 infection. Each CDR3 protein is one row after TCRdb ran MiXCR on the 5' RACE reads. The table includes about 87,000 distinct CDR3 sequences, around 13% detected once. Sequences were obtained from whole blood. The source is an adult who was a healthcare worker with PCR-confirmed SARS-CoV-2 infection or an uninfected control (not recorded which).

CDR3 loop: CASSRMDRIYGYTF. In DNA form, the CDR3 reads TGTGCCAGCAGCCGGATGGACAGAATCTATGGCTACACCTTC. The rearrangement uses TRBV3-1 and TRBJ1-2; a possible D gene is TRBD1 (6 bases). The V gene lost 4 bases and the J gene lost 4 bases, with 13 bases spanning the gap. Germline V lookup: CDR1 LGHDT, CDR2 YNNKEL (reference sequence). This CDR3 is 14 amino acids long. The full variable domain, rest sourced from reference TRBV3-1 and TRBJ1-2, is DTAVSQTPKYLVTQMGNDKSIKCEQNLGHDTMYWYKQDSKKFLKIMFSYNNKELIINETVPNRFSPKSPDKAHLNLHINSLELGDSAVYFCASSRMDRIYGYTFGSGTRLTVV.

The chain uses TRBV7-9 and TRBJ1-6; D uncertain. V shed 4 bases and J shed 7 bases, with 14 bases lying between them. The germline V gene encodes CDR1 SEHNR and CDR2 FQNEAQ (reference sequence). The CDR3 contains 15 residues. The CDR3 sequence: CASSSLSIINSPLHF. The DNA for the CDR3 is TGTGCCAGCAGCTCGCTATCCATCATAAATTCACCCCTCCACTTT.

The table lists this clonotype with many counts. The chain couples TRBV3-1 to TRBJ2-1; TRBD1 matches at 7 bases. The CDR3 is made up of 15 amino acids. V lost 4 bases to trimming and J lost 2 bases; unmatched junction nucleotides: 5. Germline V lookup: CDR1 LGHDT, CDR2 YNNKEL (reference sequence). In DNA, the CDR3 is TGTGCCAGCAGCCCGGACAGGCCTACCTACAATGAGCAGTTCTTC. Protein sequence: CASSPDRPTYNEQFF.

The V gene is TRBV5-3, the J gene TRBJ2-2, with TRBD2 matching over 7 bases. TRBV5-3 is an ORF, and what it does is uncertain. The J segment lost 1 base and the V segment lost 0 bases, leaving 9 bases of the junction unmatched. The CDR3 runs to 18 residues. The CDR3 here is CARSLDSPSGENTGELFF. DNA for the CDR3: TGTGCCAGAAGCTTGGACTCCCCTAGCGGAGAGAACACCGGGGAGCTGTTTTTT.

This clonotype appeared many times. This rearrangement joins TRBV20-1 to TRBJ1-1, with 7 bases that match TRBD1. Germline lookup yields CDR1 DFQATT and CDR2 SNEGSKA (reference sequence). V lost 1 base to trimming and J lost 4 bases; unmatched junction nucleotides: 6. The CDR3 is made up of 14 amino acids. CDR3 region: CSARVPGGFTEAFF. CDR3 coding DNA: TGCAGTGCTAGAGTCCCAGGGGGATTCACTGAAGCTTTCTTT.

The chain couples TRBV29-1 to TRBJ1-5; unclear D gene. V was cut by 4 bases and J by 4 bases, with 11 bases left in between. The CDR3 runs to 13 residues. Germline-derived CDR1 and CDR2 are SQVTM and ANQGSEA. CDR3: CSVGMTVNQPQHF. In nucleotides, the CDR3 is TGCAGCGTTGGTATGACGGTGAATCAGCCCCAGCATTTT.

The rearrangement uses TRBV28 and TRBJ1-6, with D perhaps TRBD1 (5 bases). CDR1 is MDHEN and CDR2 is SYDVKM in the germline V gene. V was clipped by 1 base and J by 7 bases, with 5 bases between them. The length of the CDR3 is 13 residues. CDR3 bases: TGTGCCAGCAGTTTATACAGGAATTCACCCCTCCACTTT. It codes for CASSLYRNSPLHF.

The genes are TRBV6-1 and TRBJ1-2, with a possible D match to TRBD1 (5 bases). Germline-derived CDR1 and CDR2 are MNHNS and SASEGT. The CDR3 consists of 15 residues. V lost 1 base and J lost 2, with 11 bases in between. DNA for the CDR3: TGTGCCAGCAGTGAAGGGGTAGGGACGAACTATGGCTACACCTTC. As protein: CASSEGVGTNYGYTF.

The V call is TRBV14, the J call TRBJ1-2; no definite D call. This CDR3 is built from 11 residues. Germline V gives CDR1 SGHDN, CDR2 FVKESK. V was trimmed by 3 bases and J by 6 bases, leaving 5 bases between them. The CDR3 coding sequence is TGTGCCAGCAGCCAGGGGAATGGCTACACCTTC. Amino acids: CASSQGNGYTF.

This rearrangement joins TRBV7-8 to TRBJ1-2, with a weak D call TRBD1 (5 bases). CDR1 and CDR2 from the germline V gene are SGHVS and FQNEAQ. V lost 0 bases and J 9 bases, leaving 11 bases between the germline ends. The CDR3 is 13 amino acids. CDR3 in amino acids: CASSLAPEGSYTF. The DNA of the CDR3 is TGTGCCAGCAGCTTAGCGCCGGAGGGGAGCTACACCTTC.

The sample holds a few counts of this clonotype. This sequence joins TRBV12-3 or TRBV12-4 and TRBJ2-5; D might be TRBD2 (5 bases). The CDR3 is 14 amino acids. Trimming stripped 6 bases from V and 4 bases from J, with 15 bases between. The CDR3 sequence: CASRNSPGSETQYF. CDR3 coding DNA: TGTGCCAGCAGGAATTCTCCGGGGTCAGAGACCCAGTACTTC.

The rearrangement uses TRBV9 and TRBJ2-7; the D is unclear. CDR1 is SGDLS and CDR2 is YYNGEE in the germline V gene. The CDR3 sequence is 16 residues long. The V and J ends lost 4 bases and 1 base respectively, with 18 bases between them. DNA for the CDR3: TGTGCCAGCAGCCCAACCCCCTTTGGGGAATCCTACGAGCAGTACTTC. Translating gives CASSPTPFGESYEQYF.

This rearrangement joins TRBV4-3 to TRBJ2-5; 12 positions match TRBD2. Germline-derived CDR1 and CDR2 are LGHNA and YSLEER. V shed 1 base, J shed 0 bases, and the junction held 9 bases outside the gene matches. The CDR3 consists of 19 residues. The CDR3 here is CASSQVRTSGDLYQETQYF. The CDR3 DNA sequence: TGCGCCAGCAGCCAAGTCAGGACTAGCGGGGACCTGTACCAAGAGACCCAGTACTTC.